Described below is a single T cell receptor beta chain sequence and its context. This clonotype was detected a few times. The target of this receptor is not known. No much larger clone is present one base from it, and per-base qualities are unavailable. The time point tag for this specimen amounts to: patch test 1, 2 weeks after DPC sensitization. The sample's treatment or condition label, in plain terms: therapeutic diphenylcyclopropenone sensitization with weekly scalp DPC. At each patch-test visit, blood was drawn before the patch test was applied. To be eligible, patients had to be aged 18 to 70, diagnosed with alopecia and judged suitable for DPC therapy, while pregnant patients were excluded. Total RNA was extracted from unfractionated whole blood that had been collected in Tempus Blood RNA tubes. This specimen comes from a study of human T cells and chemical hapten exposure (TCRdb year 2021). Broadly, across the study: For sensitization, 2% DPC in acetone was applied to a roughly 2 cm by roughly 2 cm area of upper inner arm skin. Throughout the roughly 26-week study period, patients were also given weekly therapeutic DPC doses on the scalp. Patch testing on the upper back used Finn chambers containing 0.01% DPC, with scoring done after 6 days according to International Contact Dermatitis Research Group standards. Most of the patients in the cohort were female, and the cohort covered alopecia areata with under or over 50% scalp involvement, alopecia totalis and alopecia universalis. The libraries were sequenced as a pool, and the TCR yield per sample differed mostly because of small variations in library volumes within the pool. Peripheral blood TCR repertoire changes were tracked in vivo in alopecia patients during primary and secondary sensitization to the hapten diphenylcyclopropenone (DPC). Blood was sampled from patients pre-sensitization (week 0) and at 2, 6 and about 24 weeks after DPC sensitization. For TCR sequencing, blood came from approximately 29 alopecia patients at anywhere from one to four time points (pre-sensitization, 2, 6 and 24 weeks).

Study-wide findings and limitations: The number of TCRs above 1 in 1000 frequency did not change with DPC sensitization; there was no evidence of global repertoire structure alterations. Because all patients had alopecia, a presumed autoimmune disease, the immune response of the patients might differ from that of healthy individuals. Patch test score correlated positively with the number of PT1 expanded TCRs, reaching significance at thresholds 8, 16 and 32 but not at 4. Repeated subsampling changed both the strength of the expansion versus patch-test correlation and the threshold at which that correlation became significant. Significantly more large CDR3 similarity clusters were formed by expanded TCRs than by pre-sensitization or healthy control sets, consistent with antigen-driven responses.

Library generation was performed with RACE. Sequencing took place on a NextSeq 500. During library preparation, unique molecular identifiers were attached to individual cDNA molecules so that TCRs could be counted quantitatively and reproducibly. Both TCR alpha and TCR beta chains were sequenced from each blood RNA sample. Per the authors' processing: The median number of TCRs per sample was some 100,000, ranging from about 23,224 to 700,000. V, J and CDR3 annotation of the TCR reads was performed with the Decombinator software suite. For the PS versus PT1 abundance plots, all samples were subsampled to the same number of TCRs (28,000). Expanded TCRs were defined as absent before sensitization and observed at least eight times at the 2-week time point. Using fastp trimming at Q25 and MiXCR clonotype assembly, TCRdb reanalyzed the public sequencing data and kept in-frame beta chains. Rows matching on CDR3 protein sequence are summarized as one entry with the most common DNA and genes. TCRdb's processing, not the authors' own work, is the source of the V and J calls. A total of around 300,000 distinct CDR3 sequences appear in this sample, roughly 6.9% of them only once. The ten largest account for 7.5% to 8.5% of the sample.

Sequencing used whole blood, obtained in connection with sensitization to the hapten diphenylcyclopropenone (DPC). The origin of this receptor is a woman aged 18 to 35 with alopecia areata. Some clones in this sample may be carry-over from other donors' samples.

CDR3 sequence: CASSQTWGNSPLHF. The base sequence is TGTGCCAGCAGCCAGACATGGGGGAATTCACCCCTCCACTTT. This receptor chain uses TRBV6-6 and TRBJ1-6; D gene: possibly TRBD1, on 5 matching bases. CDR1 and CDR2 are read off the germline V gene (reference sequence) as MNHNY and SVGAGI. From cysteine to phenylalanine, the CDR3 is 14 amino acids long. CDR3 DNA is the only sequence kept; it has 42 bases, read in frame from the first base. Trimming at the junction amounts to 6 bases on V and 7 bases on J, and the germline ends lie 13 bases apart.